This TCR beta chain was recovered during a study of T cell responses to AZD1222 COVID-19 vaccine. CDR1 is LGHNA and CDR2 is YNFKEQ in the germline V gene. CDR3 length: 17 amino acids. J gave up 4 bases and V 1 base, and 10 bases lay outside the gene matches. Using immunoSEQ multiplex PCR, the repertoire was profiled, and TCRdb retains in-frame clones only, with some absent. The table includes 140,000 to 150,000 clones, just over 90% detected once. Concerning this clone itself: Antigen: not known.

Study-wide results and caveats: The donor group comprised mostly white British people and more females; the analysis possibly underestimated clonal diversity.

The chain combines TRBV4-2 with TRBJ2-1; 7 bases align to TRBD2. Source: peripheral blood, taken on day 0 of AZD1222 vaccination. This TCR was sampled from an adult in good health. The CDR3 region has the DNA TGTGCCAGCAGCCAAGGTTGGGAGGGAGGAATGTACAATGAGCAGTTCTTC. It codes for CASSQGWEGGMYNEQFF.